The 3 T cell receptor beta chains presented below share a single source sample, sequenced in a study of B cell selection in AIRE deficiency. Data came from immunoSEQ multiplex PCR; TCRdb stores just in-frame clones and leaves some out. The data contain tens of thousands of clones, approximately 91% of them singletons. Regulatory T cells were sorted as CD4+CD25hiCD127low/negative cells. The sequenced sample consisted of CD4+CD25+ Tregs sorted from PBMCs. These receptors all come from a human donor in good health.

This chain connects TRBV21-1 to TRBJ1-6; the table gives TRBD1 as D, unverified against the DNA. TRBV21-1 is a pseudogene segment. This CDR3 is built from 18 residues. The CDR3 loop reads CASSSTDRDRDYNSPLHF. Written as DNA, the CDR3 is TGTGCCAGCAGCTCAACAGACCGGGACAGAGATTATAATTCACCCCTCCACTTT.

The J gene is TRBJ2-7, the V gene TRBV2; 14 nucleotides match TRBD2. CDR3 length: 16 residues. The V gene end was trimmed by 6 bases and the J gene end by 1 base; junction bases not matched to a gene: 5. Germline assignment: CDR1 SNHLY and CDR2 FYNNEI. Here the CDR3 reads CASRGGTSGRSYEQYF. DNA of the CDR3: TGTGCCAGCAGGGGAGGGACTAGCGGGAGATCCTACGAGCAGTACTTC. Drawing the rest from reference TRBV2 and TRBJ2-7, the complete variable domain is EPEVTQTPSHQVTQMGQEVILRCVPISNHLYFYWYRQILGQKVEFLVSFYNNEISEKSEIFDDQFSVERPDGSNFTLKIRSTKLEDSAMYFCASRGGTSGRSYEQYFGPGTRLTVT.

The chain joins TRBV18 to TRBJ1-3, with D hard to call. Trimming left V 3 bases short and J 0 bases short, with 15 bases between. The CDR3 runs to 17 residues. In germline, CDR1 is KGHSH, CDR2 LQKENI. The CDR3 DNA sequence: TGTGCCAGCTCACCTCTGTCGCTGGTACTCTCTGGAAACACCATATATTTT. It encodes CASSPLSLVLSGNTIYF.